Below, one T cell receptor beta chain is given with its context. The entry originates in a study of tumor T cells in aggressive B-cell lymphoma. TCRdb keeps only in-frame clones here, not all; method: immunoSEQ multiplex PCR. The sample lists fewer than 4,500 clones, around 79% occurring once. The CDR3 runs 15 residues. V lost 4 bases and J 3 bases, leaving 15 bases between the germline ends. The germline gives CDR1 MGHRA, CDR2 YSYEKL. The J gene is TRBJ1-1, the V gene TRBV4-1; D unresolved. The sample was tumor tissue. This TCR came from an adult with diffuse large B cell lymphoma. In nucleotides, the CDR3 is TGCGCCAGCAGCCCCCCTGGGAGGGTTCACACTGAAGCTTTCTTT. Its protein product is CASSPPGRVHTEAFF.